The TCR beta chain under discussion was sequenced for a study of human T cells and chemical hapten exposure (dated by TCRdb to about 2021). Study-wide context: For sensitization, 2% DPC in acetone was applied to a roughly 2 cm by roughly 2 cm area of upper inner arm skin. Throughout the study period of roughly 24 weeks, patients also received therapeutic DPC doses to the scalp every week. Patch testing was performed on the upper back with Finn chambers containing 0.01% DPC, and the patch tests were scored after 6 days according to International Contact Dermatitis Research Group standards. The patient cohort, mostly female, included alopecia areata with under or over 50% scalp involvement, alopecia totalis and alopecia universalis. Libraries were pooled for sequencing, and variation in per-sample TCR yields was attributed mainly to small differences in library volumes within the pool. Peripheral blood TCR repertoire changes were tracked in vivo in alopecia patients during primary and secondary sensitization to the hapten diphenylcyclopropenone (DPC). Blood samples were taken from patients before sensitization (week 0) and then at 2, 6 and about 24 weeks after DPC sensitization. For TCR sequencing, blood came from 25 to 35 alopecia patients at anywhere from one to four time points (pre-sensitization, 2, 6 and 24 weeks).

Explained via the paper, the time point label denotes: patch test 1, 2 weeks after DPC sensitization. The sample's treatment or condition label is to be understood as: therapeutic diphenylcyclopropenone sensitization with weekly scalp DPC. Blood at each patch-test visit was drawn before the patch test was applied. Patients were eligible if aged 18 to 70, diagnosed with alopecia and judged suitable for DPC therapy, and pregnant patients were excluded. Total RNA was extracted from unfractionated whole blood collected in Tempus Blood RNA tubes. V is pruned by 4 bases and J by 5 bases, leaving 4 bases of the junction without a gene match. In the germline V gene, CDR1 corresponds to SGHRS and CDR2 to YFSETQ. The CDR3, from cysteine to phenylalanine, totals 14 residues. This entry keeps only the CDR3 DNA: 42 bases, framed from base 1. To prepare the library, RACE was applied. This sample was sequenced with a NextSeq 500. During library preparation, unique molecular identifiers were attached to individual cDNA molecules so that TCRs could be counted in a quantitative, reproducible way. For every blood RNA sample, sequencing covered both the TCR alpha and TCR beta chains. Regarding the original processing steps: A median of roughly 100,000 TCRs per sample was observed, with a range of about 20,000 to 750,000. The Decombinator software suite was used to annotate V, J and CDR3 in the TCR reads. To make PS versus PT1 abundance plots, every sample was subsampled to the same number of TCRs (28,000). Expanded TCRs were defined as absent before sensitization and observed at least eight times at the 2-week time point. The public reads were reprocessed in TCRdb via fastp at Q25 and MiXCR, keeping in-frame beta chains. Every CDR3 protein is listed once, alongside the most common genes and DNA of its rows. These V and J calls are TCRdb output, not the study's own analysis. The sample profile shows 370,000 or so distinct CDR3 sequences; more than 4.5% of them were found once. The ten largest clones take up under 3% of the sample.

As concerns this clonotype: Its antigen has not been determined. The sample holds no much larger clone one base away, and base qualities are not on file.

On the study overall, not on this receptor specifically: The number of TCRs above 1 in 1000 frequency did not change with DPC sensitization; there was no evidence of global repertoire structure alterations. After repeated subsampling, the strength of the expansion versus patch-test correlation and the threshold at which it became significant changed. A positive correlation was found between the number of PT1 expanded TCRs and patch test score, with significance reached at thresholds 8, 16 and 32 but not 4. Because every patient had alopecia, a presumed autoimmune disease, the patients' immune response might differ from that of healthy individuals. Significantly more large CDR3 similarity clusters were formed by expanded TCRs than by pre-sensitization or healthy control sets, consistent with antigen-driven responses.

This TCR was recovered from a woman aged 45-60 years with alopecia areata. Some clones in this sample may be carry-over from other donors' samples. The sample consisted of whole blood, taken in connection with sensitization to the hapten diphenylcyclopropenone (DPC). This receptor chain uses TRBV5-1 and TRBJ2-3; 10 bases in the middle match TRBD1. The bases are TGCGCCAGCAGCGCGGACAGGGGGAAAGATACGCAGTATTTT. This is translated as CASSADRGKDTQYF. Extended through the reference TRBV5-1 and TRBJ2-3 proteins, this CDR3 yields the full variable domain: KAGVTQTPRYLIKTRGQQVTLSCSPISGHRSVSWYQQTPGQGLQFLFEYFSETQRNKGNFPGRFSGRQFSNSRSEMNVSTLELGDSALYLCASSADRGKDTQYFGPGTRLTVL.